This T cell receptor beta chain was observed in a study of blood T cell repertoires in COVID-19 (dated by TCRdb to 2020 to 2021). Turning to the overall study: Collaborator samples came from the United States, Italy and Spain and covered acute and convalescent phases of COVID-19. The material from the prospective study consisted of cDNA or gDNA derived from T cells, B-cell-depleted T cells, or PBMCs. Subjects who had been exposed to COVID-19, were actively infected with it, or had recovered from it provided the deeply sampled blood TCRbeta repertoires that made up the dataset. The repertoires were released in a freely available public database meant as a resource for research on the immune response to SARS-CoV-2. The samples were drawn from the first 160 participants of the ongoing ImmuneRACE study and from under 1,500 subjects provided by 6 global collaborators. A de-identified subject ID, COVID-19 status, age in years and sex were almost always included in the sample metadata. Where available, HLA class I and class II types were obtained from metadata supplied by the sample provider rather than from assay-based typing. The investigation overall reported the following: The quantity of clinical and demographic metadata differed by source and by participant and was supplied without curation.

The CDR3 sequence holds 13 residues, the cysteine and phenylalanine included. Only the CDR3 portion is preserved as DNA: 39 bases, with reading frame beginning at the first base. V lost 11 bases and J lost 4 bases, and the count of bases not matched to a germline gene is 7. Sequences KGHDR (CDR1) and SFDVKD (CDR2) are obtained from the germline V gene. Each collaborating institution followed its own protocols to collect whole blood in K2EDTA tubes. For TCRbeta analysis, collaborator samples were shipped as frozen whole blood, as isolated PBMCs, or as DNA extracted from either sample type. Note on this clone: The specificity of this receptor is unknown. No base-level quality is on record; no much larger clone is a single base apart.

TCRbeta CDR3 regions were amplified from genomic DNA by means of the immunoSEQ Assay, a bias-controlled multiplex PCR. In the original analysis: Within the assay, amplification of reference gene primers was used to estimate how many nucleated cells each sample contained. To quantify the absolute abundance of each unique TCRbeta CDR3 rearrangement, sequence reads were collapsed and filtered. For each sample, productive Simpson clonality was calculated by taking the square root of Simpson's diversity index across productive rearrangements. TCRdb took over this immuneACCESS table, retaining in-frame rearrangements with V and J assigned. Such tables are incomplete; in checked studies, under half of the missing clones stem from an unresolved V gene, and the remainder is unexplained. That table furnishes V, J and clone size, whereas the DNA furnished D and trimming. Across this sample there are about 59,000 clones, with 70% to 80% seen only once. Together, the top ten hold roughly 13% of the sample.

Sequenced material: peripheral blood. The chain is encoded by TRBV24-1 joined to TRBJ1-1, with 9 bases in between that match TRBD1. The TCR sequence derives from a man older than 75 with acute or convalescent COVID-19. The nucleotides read TGTGCCATCAGGGGACAGGGCAGCACTGAAGCTTTCTTT. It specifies CAIRGQGSTEAFF.